The 19 T cell receptor beta chains given below trace back to one sample, sequenced in a study of prognosis after radiotherapy for stage I lung cancer. TCR beta CDR3 was amplified from genomic DNA by two-round multiplex PCR. Round one of PCR was performed, and it used primers specific to each TRBV and TRBJ gene. Using its own MiXCR run on the multiplex PCR reads, TCRdb lists one record per CDR3 protein. The table has tens of thousands of distinct CDR3 sequences, roughly 24% seen once; the top ten hold about 25%. This material consisted of PBMCs, taken before or after stereotactic body radiation therapy (not recorded which). Receptors were obtained from a donor aged 50 or older with non-small cell lung cancer.

This clonotype was detected once. Only one base separates this from a far larger clonotype, so it likely reflects a read error. The rearrangement links TRBV20-1 to TRBJ2-1; weak D call: TRBD1 (5 bases). V lost 6 bases and J lost 10, with 19 bases in between. CDR3 length: 13 residues. The germline V gene encodes CDR1 DFQATT and CDR2 SNEGSKA (reference sequence). CDR3 DNA: TGCAGTGCCCCCCCAGGGATAGGCTACGAGCAGTTCTTC. It is translated as CSAPPGIGYEQFF.

This clonotype was counted at least ten times. J is TRBJ2-7 and V is TRBV6-2 or TRBV6-3, with D perhaps matching TRBD1 (6 bases). Trimming shortened V by 4 bases and J by 2 bases, and 15 bases separated the two germline ends. The CDR3 runs 15 residues. The germline CDR1 and CDR2 sequences are MNHEY and SVGEGT. The CDR3 spells CASSSQGLQPYEQYF. The CDR3 region has the DNA TGTGCCAGCAGTTCTCAGGGGCTCCAACCCTACGAGCAGTACTTC.

The V gene is TRBV11-2, the J gene TRBJ2-1; D uncertain. With 1 base removed from V and 8 bases from J, the gap between germline ends came to 6 bases. Germline CDR1 SGHAT, CDR2 FQNNGV. This CDR3 is 12 amino acids long. In nucleotides, the CDR3 is TGTGCCAGCAGCTTAGGGTGGGATGAGCAGTTCTTC. Its translation: CASSLGWDEQFF.

This clonotype has ten or more counts. V and J are TRBV7-9 and TRBJ1-1; D unclear. The CDR3 loop spans 13 amino acids. The ends were cut back, 5 bases at V and 0 bases at J, with 7 bases in the middle. CDR1 is SEHNR and CDR2 is FQNEAQ in the germline V gene (reference sequence). CDR3 nucleotide sequence: TGTGCCAGCAGCGAGGGCCTGAACACTGAAGCTTTCTTT. Its protein is CASSEGLNTEAFF. The variable domain in full, with the rest retrieved from reference TRBV7-9 and TRBJ1-1, is DTGVSQNPRHKITKRGQNVTFRCDPISEHNRLYWYRQTLGQGPEFLTYFQNEAQLEKSRLLSDRFSAERPKGSFSTLEIQRTEQGDSAMYLCASSEGLNTEAFFGQGTRLTVV.

This clonotype was seen repeatedly, ten times or more. V usage is TRBV2 and J usage is TRBJ1-1; a weak D match, TRBD1 (5 bases). The CDR3 spans 13 residues. Germline CDR1 and CDR2: SNHLY and FYNNEI. Deletions cut 6 bases from V and 6 bases from J, with 14 bases between. In DNA form, the CDR3 reads TGTGCCAGCAGCCCCGTTGGGGGACCTGAAGCTTTCTTT. Its protein product is CASSPVGGPEAFF.

The sample holds a few counts of this clonotype. V and J are TRBV29-1 and TRBJ1-3; D ambiguous. The CDR3 runs to 14 residues. Germline V gene data show CDR1 as SQVTM and CDR2 as ANQGSEA. V dropped 4 bases and J dropped 0 bases, with 10 bases sitting between them. The CDR3 DNA reads as TGCAGCGTTGTTGTGGGTGACTCTGGAAACACCATATATTTT. This codes for CSVVVGDSGNTIYF.

This clonotype was recorded at least ten times. The chain joins TRBV16 to TRBJ1-5; D not certain. Germline assignment: CDR1 KGHSY and CDR2 FQNENV. CDR3 length: 17 residues. V was trimmed by 0 bases and J by 7 bases, leaving 19 bases between them. CDR3 DNA: TGTGCCAGCAGCCAATCCCCTGGACGAGGGAAAAACCAGCCCCAGCATTTT. This translates into CASSQSPGRGKNQPQHF.

This clonotype was detected ten times or more. The V call is TRBV20-1, the J call TRBJ1-2; TRBD1 aligns across 7 bases. Trimming took 5 bases from V and 1 from J; bases not matched to a gene: 4. The CDR3 length is 13 residues. Germline V gene lookup returns CDR1 DFQATT and CDR2 SNEGSKA (reference sequence). CDR3 sequence reads: CSALYRGNYGYTF. CDR3 in DNA: TGCAGTGCTCTCTACAGGGGTAACTATGGCTACACCTTC.

In this sample, this clonotype turned up many times. The chain couples TRBV5-1 to TRBJ2-7, with D hard to call. V was shortened by 0 bases and J by 1 base, with 5 bases between the two germline ends. This CDR3 comprises 13 residues. Germline values: CDR1 SGHRS, CDR2 YFSETQ. The chain's CDR3 is CASSLGQSYEQYF. CDR3 coding DNA: TGCGCCAGCAGCTTGGGACAATCCTACGAGCAGTACTTC.

Regarding this clonotype: With a far larger clone one base away, a read error is the likely cause. The chain uses TRBV6-2 or TRBV6-3 and TRBJ2-2; TRBD1 agrees at 8 bases. Germline CDR1 MNHEY, CDR2 SVGEGT. This CDR3 is built from 15 residues. The CDR3 here is CASSVSGGNTVELFF. In DNA form, the CDR3 reads TGTGCCAGCAGTGTGTCAGGGGGCAACACCGTGGAGCTGTTTTTT.

This clonotype was picked up many times. The rearrangement links TRBV2 to TRBJ2-1; D gene uncertain. Germline values: CDR1 SNHLY, CDR2 FYNNEI. The V end was cut by 1 base, the J end by 0 bases, with 10 bases between. The CDR3 loop spans 16 amino acids. The CDR3 DNA reads as TGTGCCAGCAGTGAAGATGGGCTGGTCTCCTACAATGAGCAGTTCTTC. It yields the protein CASSEDGLVSYNEQFF. The full variable domain, rest sourced from reference TRBV2 and TRBJ2-1, is EPEVTQTPSHQVTQMGQEVILRCVPISNHLYFYWYRQILGQKVEFLVSFYNNEISEKSEIFDDQFSVERPDGSNFTLKIRSTKLEDSAMYFCASSEDGLVSYNEQFFGPGTRLTVL.

In this sample, this clonotype turned up many times. The rearrangement links TRBV27 to TRBJ2-1; tentatively, D is TRBD1 (6 bases). V shed 2 bases and J shed 2 bases, with 13 bases lying between them. CDR3 size: 16 residues. Germline V CDR1 and CDR2: MNHEY, SMNVEV (reference sequence). CDR3: CASSLSTGQPYNEQFF. CDR3 nucleotide sequence: TGTGCCAGCAGTTTAAGTACAGGGCAACCCTACAATGAGCAGTTCTTC.

This clonotype has ten or more counts. The J gene is TRBJ2-1, the V gene TRBV16; perhaps TRBD2 as D (6 bases). The CDR3 extends over 14 amino acids. The germline V and J ends were trimmed by 0 bases and 7 bases, with 10 bases remaining between them. Looked up from germline, CDR1 is KGHSY and CDR2 is FQNENV. CDR3 residues: CASSQSRDYNEQFF. As DNA, the CDR3 is TGTGCCAGCAGCCAATCGCGGGATTATAATGAGCAGTTCTTC.

With regard to this clonotype: Compared with germline, one end of the junction differs, possibly owing to a read error. The chain has TRBV9 and TRBJ2-5; D unresolved. The CDR3 spans 13 residues. Germline lookup yields CDR1 SGDLS and CDR2 YYNGEE. In DNA form, the CDR3 reads TGTGCCAGCAGCGTAGCTACGCTAGAGAGCCAGTACTTC. Encoded protein: CASSVATLESQYF.

This clonotype is classed as large. The chain carries TRBV20-1 and TRBJ2-7, with 11 positions matching TRBD2. CDR1 is DFQATT and CDR2 is SNEGSKA in the germline V gene (reference sequence). The CDR3 totals 13 residues. The trim removed 6 bases at V and 3 bases at J, leaving 4 bases unmatched. The CDR3 protein is CSARGLAVYEQYF. The CDR3 region has the DNA TGCAGTGCCCGGGGACTAGCGGTCTACGAGCAGTACTTC.

This clonotype showed up many times. The chain employs TRBV6-1 and TRBJ1-5; maybe TRBD1 (5 bases). The germline V and J ends were trimmed by 8 bases and 6 bases, with 17 bases remaining between them. The length of the CDR3 is 14 residues. Germline CDR1 is MNHNS and CDR2 is SASEGT. In nucleotides, the CDR3 is TGTGCCAGCCTCAACTCAGGGACGGGTCAGCCCCAGCATTTT. Residues: CASLNSGTGQPQHF.

The sample holds many counts of this clonotype. This chain uses TRBV11-2 with TRBJ2-7, with 9 bases identical to TRBD1. This CDR3 contains 14 residues. The V and J ends lost 6 bases and 4 bases, in that order; junction bases with no gene match: 7. Looked up from germline, CDR1 is SGHAT and CDR2 is FQNNGV. CDR3 region: CASRPTGGSYEQYF. CDR3 sequence (DNA): TGTGCCAGCAGGCCGACAGGGGGTTCGTACGAGCAGTACTTC.

This clonotype has at least ten counts. The chain joins TRBV4-2 to TRBJ2-3; D ambiguous. Trimming removed 0 bases from V and 1 base from J, with 8 bases in between. This CDR3 spans 15 amino acids. Germline CDR1 and CDR2: LGHNA and YNFKEQ. The CDR3: CASSQEGSGTDTQYF. The CDR3 DNA reads as TGTGCCAGCAGCCAAGAGGGCAGCGGCACAGATACGCAGTATTTT.

This clonotype appeared many times. This chain connects TRBV6-5 to TRBJ2-7; 7 bases agree with TRBD1. The CDR3 loop spans 17 amino acids. Trimming removed 0 bases from V and 3 bases from J; junction bases left unmatched: 11. Germline CDR1 is MNHEY and CDR2 is SVGAGI. CDR3 sequence (DNA): TGTGCCAGCAGTTACTCCTCCTCCGGGACAGTAGTCTACGAGCAGTACTTC. The encoded protein is CASSYSSSGTVVYEQYF.